This TCR beta chain was sequenced during a study of regulatory T cells in long-lasting Graves disease. Time point defined: newly diagnosed GD, antithyroid drugs for less than 3 months. Researchers made the TCR library from RNA that was extracted from PBMCs. Combining iRepertoire HTBI primers with Arm-PCR of CDR3 regions, the authors built TCR beta libraries. TCRdb ran MiXCR on the multiplex PCR reads and lists one entry per CDR3 protein. Here the sample spans more than 400,000 distinct CDR3 sequences, roughly 17% being singletons. These data were likewise used in another study, on T cells in Graves' hyperthyroidism and ophthalmopathy.

Sequencing was performed on peripheral blood mononuclear cells (PBMCs), taken at new diagnosis, from a patient treated with antithyroid drugs. The TCR was taken from a man aged 40-55 years with Graves disease.

The CDR3 here is CASTSSGSSYSDTQYF. CDR3 DNA sequence: TGTGCCAGCACTTCCTCGGGTTCGTCCTATTCAGATACGCAGTATTTT. This sequence joins TRBV25-1 and TRBJ2-3; D call uncertain. Trimming pared 7 bases from V and 4 bases from J, leaving 21 bases between. The CDR3 totals 16 residues. Germline-derived CDR1 and CDR2 are MGHDK and SYGVNS.